This record concerns one T cell receptor beta chain sequence. The data were taken from a study of shared clonotypes between healthy human individuals. TCRdb's copy holds only in-frame clones and misses some; the assay was immunoSEQ multiplex PCR. Among roughly 2.2 million clones listed, just over 90% were seen once. V was pared by 5 bases and J by 1 base, with 11 bases between. Germline V CDR1 and CDR2: MNHEY, SVGAGI. The CDR3 has 14 amino acids. The sample was naive CD4+ T cells from PBMCs. This sample's subset: CD45RA+ positively selected. This rearrangement joins TRBV6-5 to TRBJ1-1, with D unclear. The clonotype was recovered from a man younger than 35 in good health. Some clones in this sample may be carry-over from other donors' samples. The CDR3: CASSPSDGNTEAFF. DNA of the CDR3: TGTGCCAGCAGTCCTTCGGACGGGAACACTGAAGCTTTCTTT.